This T cell receptor (beta chain) derives from a study of PD-1 blockade in mismatch repair-deficient tumors. Study information: Enrolled 2013-2016, patients had progressing, pretreated mismatch repair-deficient cancers of over nine types. General observations from the study: Tumor-resident clones, often absent from pretreatment blood, expanded after pembrolizumab and then contracted.

Germline loops: CDR1 SGHTA, CDR2 FQGNSA. This CDR3 is built from 13 residues. The ends were cut back, 6 bases at V and 0 bases at J, with 9 bases in the middle. Sequencing was performed with immunoSEQ multiplex PCR; in TCRdb, only in-frame clones are kept and a portion is missing. The repertoire holds roughly 50,000 clones, roughly 80% seen once, with less than 9% in the top ten. In the case of this clone: Its antigen is not known.

This sequence was found in an adult with mismatch repair-deficient cancer. This chain connects TRBV7-2 to TRBJ2-7, with D tentatively TRBD1 (5 bases). The sequencing used peripheral blood, collected 20 weeks after starting pembrolizumab. The CDR3 bases are TGTGCCAGCAGACCTACAGGCTCCTACGAGCAGTACTTC. As protein: CASRPTGSYEQYF.